The source of this T cell receptor (beta chain) is a study of metastatic and nonmetastatic thyroid tumors. Study background: The study looked at repertoires side by side in blood and in tumor or nodule tissue from malignant and benign thyroid patients. Broader study findings: Benign nodules reportedly had significantly lower TCR beta diversity than malignant thyroid tumors in blood and tumor.

Every patient underwent thyroid surgery untreated. TCRdb reassembled clones from the PCR reads with MiXCR. There are around 5,600 clones in the sample; roughly a third occur only once, and roughly 28% lies in the top ten. Points on this clone: Its specificity is unknown.

The sample was adjacent normal tissue. The receptor was derived from a male donor with papillary thyroid cancer or a benign thyroid nodule (not recorded which). Some clones in this sample may be carry-over from other donors' samples.

CDR3 nucleotide sequence: TGTGCCAGCAGCTTGGAGACAGGGGTAACTGGCTACACCTTC. Residues: CASSLETGVTGYTF. The chain employs TRBV5-6 and TRBJ1-2, with TRBD1 matching over 8 bases. The trim removed 0 bases at V and 7 bases at J, leaving 5 bases unmatched. CDR1 SGHDT and CDR2 YYEEEE come from the germline V gene. The CDR3 has 14 amino acids.